The entry that follows covers one TCR beta chain sequence. Its antigen is not yet known. No base quality values were provided; no much bigger clone lies one nucleotide off. The immunoSEQ Assay was the method used to sequence TCRbeta CDR3 regions. After extraction, genomic DNA underwent amplification by bias-controlled multiplex PCR, followed by high-throughput sequencing. Regarding the original processing steps: To quantify the absolute abundance of every unique TCRbeta CDR3 region, sequences were collapsed and filtered. T cell fraction was estimated by normalizing TCRbeta template counts to usable DNA, with usable DNA measured through amplification of reference genes found in all nucleated cells. Repertoire TCRs were annotated as SARS-CoV-2-specific when V gene, CDR3 amino acid sequence and J gene were exactly matched to a known reactive TCR set. The reference SARS-CoV-2 TCR set came from MIRA and was filtered for enrichment in COVID-19-positive ImmuneCODE repertoires, removing public or cross-reactive TCRs. Using the MIRA antigens, annotated TCRs were further analysed by specific ORF or by position within an ORF. Breadth was defined as annotated unique rearrangements over total unique productive rearrangements; depth was the summed frequency of those rearrangements. Two-sided Wilcoxon rank-sum tests were applied when comparing TCR breadth between groups. In its TCRdb copy, this immuneACCESS table keeps in-frame sequences only and misses some clones. Where compared with another copy, unresolved V genes explain less than half of these, and the others have no known cause. V and J calls and clone size are those listed in that table; D and trimming were worked out from the DNA. The sample profile shows approximately 500,000 clones; approximately 90% of them were found once. 9.5% to 15% of the sample belongs to the ten largest clones.

The sample's treatment or condition label, decoded: around 19 received Ad26.COV2.S at low or high dose, single or two shots; several received placebo; per-sample allocation not given. Repertoires of vaccine and placebo recipients were sequenced from samples collected on day 63 after the first injection. In Cohort 1b, fewer than 30 adults aged 18-55 years were enrolled at a single site in Boston, USA, between 29 July and 7 August 2020. Ad26.COV2.S consisted of a replication-incompetent adenovirus type 26 vector by which a prefusion-stabilized SARS-CoV-2 spike protein from the original Wuhan strain was expressed. The CDR3 measures 19 amino acids from cysteine to phenylalanine. The read is trimmed to its CDR3 DNA, 57 bases read in frame from base 1. V loses 0 bases at its end and J loses 2 bases; junction bases beyond the gene matches: 13. The entry originates in a study of Ad26.COV2.S vaccination and SARS-CoV-2 variants (dated by TCRdb to about 2021). Regarding the research as a whole: Vaccine-arm donors were drawn from COV1001, a multicentre, randomized, double-blind, placebo-controlled phase I-IIa trial of Ad26.COV2.S in healthy adults. Ad26.COV2.S was administered intramuscularly at 5 x 10^10 or 1 x 10^11 viral particles, either as a single shot or as two shots given 56 days apart. The specificity and breadth of SARS-CoV-2-reactive T cell receptors after Ad26.COV2.S vaccination were assessed by TCRbeta repertoire sequencing. The TCR-sequenced set comprised approximately 32 samples: approximately 20 Ad26.COV2.S vaccine recipients, 5 placebo recipients and 8 SARS-CoV-2 convalescent individuals. Participants in the trial were split at random into five groups of five each, receiving low-dose or high-dose Ad26.COV2.S once or twice, or else placebo on both occasions. Investigators remained blinded to trial group allocation during experiments and outcome assessment. Beyond this particular receptor, the publication reports: Non-spike TCR breadth was comparable between vaccine and placebo recipients, consistent with the vaccine containing only spike. The study was not powered to compare responses between vaccine doses or regimens. Spike-specific TCR breadth was higher in Ad26.COV2.S recipients than in placebo recipients (P = 0.0014). After vaccination, spike-specific CD8+ and CD4+ T cell responses were reported to show substantial breadth. The authors noted that the TCR breadth and depth analyses may have underestimated total T cell responses.

This clonotype was obtained from a person aged 18-65 years who received the Ad26.COV2.S COVID-19 vaccine or a placebo. This chain joins TRBV23-1 to TRBJ2-5; 9 bases in the junction line up with TRBD1. TRBV23-1 is reported as an ORF; its role is uncertain. The input for sequencing was peripheral blood, taken in a trial of Ad26.COV2.S vaccine versus placebo. The CDR3 region reads CASSQSSGTGSPGQETQYF. The bases are TGCGCCAGCAGTCAATCCTCCGGGACAGGGTCTCCGGGGCAAGAGACCCAGTACTTC.